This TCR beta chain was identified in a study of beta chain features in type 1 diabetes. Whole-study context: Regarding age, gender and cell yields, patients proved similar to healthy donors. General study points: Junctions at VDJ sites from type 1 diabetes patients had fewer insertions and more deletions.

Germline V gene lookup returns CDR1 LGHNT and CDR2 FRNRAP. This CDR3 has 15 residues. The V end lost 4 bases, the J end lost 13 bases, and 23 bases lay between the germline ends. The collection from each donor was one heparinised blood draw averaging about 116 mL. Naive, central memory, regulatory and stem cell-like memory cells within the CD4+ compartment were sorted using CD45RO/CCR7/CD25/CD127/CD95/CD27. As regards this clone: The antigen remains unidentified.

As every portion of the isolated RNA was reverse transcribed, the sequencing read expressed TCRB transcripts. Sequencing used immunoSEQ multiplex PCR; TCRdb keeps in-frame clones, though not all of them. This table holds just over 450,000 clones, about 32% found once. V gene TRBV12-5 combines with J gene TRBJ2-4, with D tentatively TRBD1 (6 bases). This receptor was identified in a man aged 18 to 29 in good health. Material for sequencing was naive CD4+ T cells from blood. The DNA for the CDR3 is TGTGCTAGTGGTTGGGAGATGGGACAAGGGAAACACCAGTACTTC. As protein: CASGWEMGQGKHQYF.